The TCR beta chain under discussion was sequenced for a study of monozygotic twins with inflammatory bowel disease. Donors each contributed one blood sample measuring around 2.4 ml. Eight separate reactions per sample yielded the cDNA. UMIs that had a 6-nucleotide sample barcode were put in using template switching. TCRdb re-called the 5' RACE reads and catalogs CDR3 proteins one per entry, DNA excluded. The ten most abundant clones cover 2.5% to 3% of a sample with 300,000 to 450,000 distinct CDR3 sequences. The sample comprised blood. The receptor was isolated from a human donor with ulcerative colitis or Crohn's disease, or a healthy co-twin of an affected twin (not recorded which).

CDR3: CASVPGGASYNEQFF. This chain uses TRBV7-9 with TRBJ2-1; no DNA is available, so the TRBD1 call from TCRdb remains unchecked. In germline, CDR1 is SEHNR, CDR2 FQNEAQ (reference sequence). This CDR3 spans 15 amino acids.